This note documents a single T cell receptor beta chain sequence. This clone was picked up a small number of times. Its antigen is currently not known. No base-level quality is on record; no much larger clone is a single base apart. These data belong to a study of cytomegalovirus exposure and HLA in healthy donors listed by TCRdb under 2017. Notes on the research overall: According to an earlier analysis of a few hundred of the donors, about 179 million T cells yielded roughly 110 million unique TCR beta sequences and more than 250 Gb of sequence data. An early release that covered more than 550 HLA-typed donors contained about 300 gigabases of sequencing data and 75 million to 100 million unique TCR sequences. Of the approximately 400 genotyped donors, 81% were placed in the genetic ancestry cluster associated with self-reported Caucasian donors. The study was designed to test whether signatures of past pathogen exposure could be identified by cataloging public T cell receptors. The study used immunosequencing to profile the T cell repertoires of 666 subjects and linked those repertoires to cytomegalovirus serostatus. Along with the roughly 670-subject first cohort, a separate validation cohort of more than 90 different subjects was used. High-throughput TCR immunosequencing, statistical association of individual TCRs with disease status, and machine learning were combined to predict cytomegalovirus infection status. To study patterns of TCR occurrence, a later analysis re-analyzed previously published TCR beta repertoires from several hundred donors and added high-resolution HLA genotyping. The later analysis used no new phenotypic data to find candidate immune exposures, relying instead on TCR beta sequences and their occurrence across donors. To decide whether each TCR beta V gene segment behaved as functional or pseudogenic, an earlier analysis of some 570 of the donors relied on high-throughput TCR beta sequencing. Donor age, sex, ethnicity and CMV serostatus were compiled alongside the repertoire data. A later genetic analysis took genome-wide SNP genotypes for about 65% of the roughly 670 donors and used that subset as a discovery cohort. Every discovery cohort repertoire had been produced on one sequencing platform. Both class I and class II loci were covered by HLA typing, at four-digit resolution. The number of typed donors differed by locus: roughly 620-640 for A, B, C, DRB1 and DQB1; some 500 for DQA1; over 600 for DPA1; and some 450 for DPB1. About five DR-DQ haplotypes were treated as single units for association and clustering because of strong linkage in the cohort. Among roughly 400 genotyped donors of the cohort, an average of roughly 240,000 unique TCR beta nucleotide sequences were sequenced per donor, approximately 20% of them non-productive.

Here is what the overall study found, with its caveats: A further reported finding was that TCR beta sequences accurately predicted the HLA-A and HLA-B alleles for most subjects in the first cohort. Because counts were too low, approximately 15 rarely observed V segments, including chromosome 9 orphons, were excluded from the earlier analysis of about 500 of the donors. In a later analysis, the rate of TCR association differed among HLA loci, with DRB1 alleles having the most associated TCRs and HLA-C alleles having the fewest. A later analysis reported that several top co-occurrence clusters appeared linked to parvovirus B19, influenza, CMV and Epstein-Barr virus. For the cohort, immune exposure information was limited to CMV serostatus. HLA typing was unavailable for some donors at each locus, so association tests used only the typed subset. The authors suggested that the approach could potentially be generalized to other disease states and immunological phenotypes. Some IMGT-functional V segments, including TRBV6-2 and TRBV6-3, could not be distinguished by the 87-base-pair reads and were therefore excluded. In a later genetic analysis, a missense DCLRE1C variant was associated with V-gene and J-gene trimming of TCR beta chains, and the association was replicated in an independent cohort. A few of the identified cytomegalovirus-associated TCR beta chains were confirmed in vitro to be specific for cytomegalovirus antigens. A group of highly shared sequence variants was considered likely to be a technical artifact of the sequencing pipeline. At a false discovery rate of 0.05, a later analysis linked 15,000 to 20,000 TCR beta sequences to specific HLA alleles. Most CMV-associated TCR beta chains appeared to be HLA-restricted in a later analysis, and the HLA associations seemed to be driven largely by CMV exposure. Only TCR beta chains were sequenced in this cohort, and the absence of alpha or paired-chain data limited detectable features. Roughly uniform sequencing depth across donors was assumed in presence/absence analyses, although this assumption may not hold. Compared with equally common non-associated chains, HLA-associated TCR beta chains in a later analysis were more clonally expanded and had lower generation probabilities. When HLA alleles, especially DR and DQ, strongly co-occurred, attributing TCR associations to individual alleles was difficult. Linkage disequilibrium might explain the correlated functional status among segregating V segments, but an unknown experimental factor could not be ruled out. Across donors, most TCR sequences were observed very rarely, whereas some public TCRs were present in many individuals. The study listed 150 to 200 TCR beta chains as associated with cytomegalovirus. The classifier was reported to diagnose cytomegalovirus status with high specificity and sensitivity in both the original cohort and the validation cohort. Broadly in line with IMGT annotations, most TCR beta V segments showed up in productive rearrangements about 87% or about 30% of the time in an earlier analysis of a few hundred of the donors. In a later genetic analysis, fewer N-insertions in productive TCRs were reported among donors in an Asian-associated ancestry cluster than the approximately 710-donor mean.

Reading the germline V gene gives CDR1 MRHNA and CDR2 SNTAGT. Trimmed from V: 3 bases; trimmed from J: 4 bases; junction bases lacking a gene match: 0. Including the terminal cysteine and phenylalanine, the CDR3 comprises 14 residues. Here the CDR3 DNA is all that survives: 42 bases in frame from base 1. Library prep was done by the immunoSEQ multiplex PCR assay. A mixture of 60 forward primers for TCR Vbeta segments and 13 reverse primers for TCR Jbeta segments was used in the multiplex PCR. Amplification of the CDR3 region of rearranged TCR beta genes was performed with a multiplex PCR assay on genomic DNA. Amplified TCR beta libraries were sequenced as 87-base-pair reads on the Illumina HiSeq System. The source study handled its data this way. A later analysis tallied around 82 million unique TCR beta chains across the 550 to 850 repertoires, and some 10 million of those chains were shared by two or more donors. Raw reads were error-corrected and collapsed into unique sequences by a nearest-neighbor algorithm in which closely related sequences were merged to remove PCR and sequencing errors. CDR3 sequences were aligned to IMGT reference sequences to assign V, D and J gene segments. Each retained sequence needed at least a six-nucleotide match to both a V gene segment and a J gene segment. Rearrangements were called productive when the CDR3 lacked stop codons and stayed in frame with V and J; all others were non-productive. Following IMGT convention, CDR3 was defined as the stretch from the second conserved V-encoded cysteine to the conserved J-encoded phenylalanine. The earlier analysis of 500 to 750 of the donors excluded any sequence lacking an unambiguous match to a single V gene segment. An earlier analysis of almost 600 of the donors classified V segments as functional when productive rearrangements were above 56.7% and as segregating when the standard deviation between donors was above 5%. A statistical classification framework was built to diagnose cytomegalovirus status from the catalog of TCR beta chain sequences. V and J gene assignment, in a later analysis, came from comparing TCR nucleotide sequences with IMGT/GENE-DB human TR gene sequences. Using the TCRdist pipeline, a later analysis assigned CDR3 sequences along with most-parsimonious VDJ recombination scenarios. In a later analysis, every TCR beta chain was defined by the combination of its CDR3 amino acid sequence and its V-gene family, and reads without a unique V-gene family were dropped. In a later analysis, around 650 highly shared, low-generation-probability nucleotide sequences were removed to address suspected cross-contamination and a sequencing artifact. For each public chain, a later analysis derived a clonal expansion index from normalized ranks of inferred template counts within each repertoire. In a later analysis, generation probabilities were computed with a VDJ recombination model fitted to out-of-frame rearrangements, and the resulting probabilities were checked against IGoR. In a later analysis, hypergeometric tests were used to score TCR-TCR, TCR-HLA and TCR-CMV co-occurrence, with a repertoire-size bias correction applied to TCR pairs. In a later analysis, false discovery rates were estimated by permuting HLA or CMV assignments 20 times. In a later analysis, co-occurring TCRs were grouped using DBSCAN, with TCRdist sequence similarity added in when clustering inside HLA-allele-positive subsets. Repertoires with fewer than 30,000 or more than 120,000 public chains, plus five repertoires with anomalous nucleotide sharing, were excluded from co-occurrence clustering. Here the immuneACCESS table is served through TCRdb, limited to in-frame sequences with V and J called. Missing clones are a known gap in these copies; in checked studies unresolved V genes cover under half, and the rest lacks a known reason. V and J calls and clone size follow that table, whereas D and trimming were derived from the DNA. The sample table contains around 130,000 clones; only one count was recorded for about four fifths of them. The ten biggest clones cover 5% to 5.5% of the sample.

In total, roughly 670 healthy bone marrow donors made up the cohort. At the time of sampling, all cohort members were nominally healthy, though unrecorded immune exposures were likely present. The donor tested CMV seronegative, placing the donor among the roughly 350 seronegative members of the cohort. Every donor gave a peripheral blood sample, and the peripheral blood mononuclear cells from that sample were used for TCR beta sequencing. Genomic DNA was extracted from the blood cell samples with the Qiagen DNeasy Blood Extraction Kit. Rearrangement joined TRBV6-4 to TRBJ2-3; 11 nucleotides in the junction match TRBD2. The sequenced sample was PBMCs. This receptor was identified in a man aged 25-40 years in good health and CMV-seronegative. The CDR3 has the sequence CASSELAGADTQYF. The nucleotide sequence is TGTGCCAGCAGTGAACTAGCGGGGGCAGATACGCAGTATTTT.